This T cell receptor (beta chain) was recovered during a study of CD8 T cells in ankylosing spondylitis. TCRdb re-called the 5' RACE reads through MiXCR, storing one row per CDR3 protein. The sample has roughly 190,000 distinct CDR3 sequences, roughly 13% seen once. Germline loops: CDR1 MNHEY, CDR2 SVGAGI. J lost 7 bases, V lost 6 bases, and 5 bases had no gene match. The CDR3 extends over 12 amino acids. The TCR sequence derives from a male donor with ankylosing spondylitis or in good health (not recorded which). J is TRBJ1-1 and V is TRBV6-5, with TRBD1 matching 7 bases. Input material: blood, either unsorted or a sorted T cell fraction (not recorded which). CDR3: CASSSHRGEAFF. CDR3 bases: TGTGCCAGCAGCTCTCACAGGGGTGAAGCTTTCTTT.